These 4 T cell receptor beta chains share one sample of origin, sequenced in a study of OX40 agonist ivuxolimab in advanced cancers. Data came from immunoSEQ multiplex PCR; TCRdb stores just in-frame clones and leaves some out. This table has fewer than 85,000 clones, roughly 90% appearing once. The sequenced sample was CD4+ or CD8+ T cells sorted from blood, obtained in a trial of the OX40 agonist ivuxolimab. These receptors all come from an adult with an advanced solid tumor such as melanoma, head and neck, liver or kidney cancer.

The genes are TRBV4-2 and TRBJ1-2; 8 bases agree with TRBD1. Germline CDR1 reads LGHNA; CDR2 reads YNFKEQ. The CDR3 covers 16 residues. V shed 0 bases and J 8 bases; nucleotides not matched to a gene: 11. The chain's CDR3 is CASSQDFPNAGGGYTF. CDR3 sequence (DNA): TGTGCCAGCAGCCAAGATTTTCCCAACGCAGGGGGCGGCTACACCTTC.

The chain carries TRBV19 and TRBJ1-1; TRBD1 might be the D (6 bases). The V gene's germline CDR1 is LNHDA and CDR2 SQIVND (reference sequence). This CDR3 is 13 amino acids long. The germline V and J ends were trimmed by 5 bases and 8 bases, with 15 bases remaining between them. CDR3 bases: TGTGCCAGTAGTTTAACAGGGCCCGCCGAAGCTTTCTTT. This gives the protein CASSLTGPAEAFF.

V is TRBV2 and J is TRBJ1-1; tentative D call: TRBD1 (6 bases). The CDR3 extends over 15 amino acids. Trimming pared 1 base from V and 6 bases from J, leaving 15 bases between. Germline V CDR1 and CDR2: SNHLY, FYNNEI. The CDR3 DNA sequence: TGTGCCAGCAGTGAAGGCCCAGGGGAGGACCCTGAAGCTTTCTTT. Its translation is CASSEGPGEDPEAFF.

For the CDR3, the DNA is TGTGCCAGCAGCCCCACAAGGACAGGGATCTCCTACGAGCAGTACTTC. Its protein product is CASSPTRTGISYEQYF. The V call is TRBV7-6, the J call TRBJ2-7; 8 bases fit TRBD1. CDR1 is SGHVS and CDR2 is FNYEAQ in the germline V gene. V dropped 5 bases and J dropped 0; count of bases not matched to a gene: 9. This CDR3 spans 16 amino acids.